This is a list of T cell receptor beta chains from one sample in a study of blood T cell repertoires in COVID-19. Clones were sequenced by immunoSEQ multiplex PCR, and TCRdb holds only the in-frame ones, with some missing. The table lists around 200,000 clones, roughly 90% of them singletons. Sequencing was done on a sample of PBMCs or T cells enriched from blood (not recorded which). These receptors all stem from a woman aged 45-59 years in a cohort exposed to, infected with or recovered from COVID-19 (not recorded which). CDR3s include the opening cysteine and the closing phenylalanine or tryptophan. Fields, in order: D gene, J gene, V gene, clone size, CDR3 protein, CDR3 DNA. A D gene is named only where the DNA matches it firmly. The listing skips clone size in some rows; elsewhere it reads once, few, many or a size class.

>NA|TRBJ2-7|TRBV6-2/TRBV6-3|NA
CASRPHSGGYEQYF
TGTGCCAGCAGACCTCATTCAGGGGGGTACGAGCAGTACTTC
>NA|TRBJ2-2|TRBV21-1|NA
CASSKPTSLDRGPLLTGELFF
TGTGCCAGCAGCAAACCCACGAGCCTGGACAGGGGGCCCTTATTAACCGGGGAGCTGTTTTTT
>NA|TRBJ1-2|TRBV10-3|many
CATRRDIRFYGYTF
TGTGCCACCAGAAGGGACATTAGATTCTATGGCTACACCTTC
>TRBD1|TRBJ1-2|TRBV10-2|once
CASRGTGRTLNYGYTF
TGCGCCAGCAGAGGGACAGGGAGGACCTTAAACTATGGCTACACCTTC
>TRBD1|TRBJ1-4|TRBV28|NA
CASSAGGTENEKLFF
TGTGCCAGCAGCGCAGGGGGGACAGAAAATGAAAAACTGTTTTTT
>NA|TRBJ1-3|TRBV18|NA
CASSPQGGDGNTIYF
TGTGCCAGCTCACCACAGGGAGGAGATGGAAACACCATATATTTT
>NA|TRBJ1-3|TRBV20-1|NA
CSASNRLSGNTIYF
TGCAGTGCTAGTAACAGGCTCTCTGGAAACACCATATATTTT
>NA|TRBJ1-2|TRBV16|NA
CASSQVQGGYGYTF
TGTGCCAGCAGCCAAGTCCAGGGTGGCTATGGCTACACCTTC
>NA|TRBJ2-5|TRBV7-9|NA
CASSAGPNQETQYF
TGTGCCAGCAGCGCGGGACCGAACCAAGAGACCCAGTACTTC
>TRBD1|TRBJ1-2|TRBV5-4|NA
CASSDPQGYYGYTF
TGTGCCAGCAGCGACCCACAGGGGTACTATGGCTACACCTTC
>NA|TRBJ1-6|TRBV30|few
CAWAGQVNSPLHF
TGTGCCTGGGCAGGACAAGTTAATTCACCCCTCCACTTT
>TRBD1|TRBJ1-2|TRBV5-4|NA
CASSLVGQGGGYTF
TGTGCCAGCAGCTTGGTAGGACAGGGCGGTGGCTACACCTTC
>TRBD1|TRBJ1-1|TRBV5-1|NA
CASRGDRGTEAFF
TGCGCCAGCAGGGGGGACAGGGGCACTGAAGCTTTCTTT